The sample holds a few counts of the clone carrying this T cell receptor (beta chain). The data stem from a study of T cells in Graves' hyperthyroidism and ophthalmopathy. From RNA transcripts, TCR beta CDR3 regions were amplified. Carried out on the TCR CDR3, a first-round RT-PCR used the HTBI primer set. One entry per CDR3 protein, called by TCRdb with MiXCR from the multiplex PCR reads. This table holds roughly 500,000 distinct CDR3 sequences, about 16% found once. V lost 2 bases, J lost 2 bases, and 12 bases stayed unmatched. The CDR3 contains 18 residues. Germline CDR1 and CDR2: LGHNA and YSLEER. This chain uses TRBV4-3 with TRBJ2-5; 9 nucleotides line up with TRBD1. The receptor was isolated from a woman younger than 45 with Graves' ophthalmopathy. Sequenced sample: blood. The CDR3 DNA sequence: TGCGCCAGCAGCCAAAAACCCCAGACAGGGGGGGCACAAGAGACCCAGTACTTC. Amino acids: CASSQKPQTGGAQETQYF.